A single sample is the source of the 27 T cell receptor beta chains below, sequenced in a study of T cells in women clearing cervical HPV infection. Sequenced by immunoSEQ multiplex PCR; TCRdb stores in-frame clones only, minus some. The sample spans some 20,000 clones; the ten largest clones claim roughly 4.9%. Sequenced material: blood buffy coat. The receptors shown here come from a woman between 18 and 69 years old with a cervical HPV16 infection that either progressed to CIN3+ or cleared (not recorded which).

With regard to this clone: The read is 3 residues too short to cover the CDR3 end, so that end is filled in from the germline J gene. The J gene is TRBJ2-7, the V gene TRBV20-1; TRBD2 is a possible D gene (6 bases). The germline CDR1 and CDR2 sequences are DFQATT and SNEGSKA (reference sequence). The V gene lost 0 bases and the J gene lost 0 bases, with 9 bases spanning the gap. The CDR3 runs 14 residues. The sequenced CDR3 bases are TGCAGTGCTAGAGATCGGGGACTCTCCTACGAG. Translation: CSARDRGLSYE. The full CDR3 protein is CSARDRGLSYEQYF.

For this clone: The sequence runs out 3 residues before the end of the CDR3; the remainder is reconstructed from the germline J gene. The gene calls are TRBV7-2 and TRBJ2-1; 8 bases are shared with TRBD2. Germline V gene data show CDR1 as SGHTA and CDR2 as FQGNSA. The CDR3 totals 13 residues. Trimming at V came to 10 bases and at J to 9 bases, leaving 11 bases not matched to a gene. Here the CDR3 reads CANAQDRGGEQFF. The sequenced part of the CDR3 DNA is TGTGCCAACGCGCAGGACCGGGGGGGTGAG.

In regard to this clone: An end of the junction differs from the germline gene, which may be a read error. The read terminates 3 residues before the CDR3 end, so the remaining end is supplied by the germline J gene. The V and J genes are TRBV4-2 and TRBJ2-1, with D possibly matching TRBD1 (6 bases). Germline V gene lookup returns CDR1 LGHNA and CDR2 YNFKEQ. The length of the CDR3 is 15 residues. The part of the CDR3 DNA that was read is TGCGCCAGCAGCCAAGATAGGACAGAGTACAATGAG. Its translation: CASSQDRTEYNE. The full CDR3 protein is CASSQDRTEYNEQFF.

Notes on this clone: The read gets to within 3 residues of the CDR3 end, and the germline J gene fills in the rest. The chain is built from TRBV4-2 and TRBJ2-3; weak D call: TRBD2 (6 bases). The germline V gene has CDR1 LGHNA and CDR2 YNFKEQ. This CDR3 contains 16 residues. The CDR3 loop is CASSQNAGIGGETQYF. The sequenced CDR3 bases are TGTGCCAGCAGCCAAAATGCAGGAATCGGGGGAGAGACG.

A remark on this clone: The CDR3 end is not reached by the read, which stops 3 residues before it; the germline J gene fills it in. The chain is built from TRBV5-6 and TRBJ2-5, with TRBD1 identical over 8 bases. Germline V gives CDR1 SGHDT, CDR2 YYEEEE. V gave up 2 bases and J gave up 3 bases; unmatched junction bases: 6. This CDR3 is 15 amino acids long. Incomplete CDR3 DNA: TGTGCCAGCAGCTTCCCGGGACAGGCTAAAGAGACC. It specifies CASSFPGQAKET. The whole CDR3 is CASSFPGQAKETQYF.

Regarding this clone: The missing CDR3 end, 3 residues past where the read stops, is filled in from the germline J gene. The same CDR3 arises from other DNA sequences in this sample as well. The chain joins TRBV19 to TRBJ1-1; tentatively, D is TRBD1 (6 bases). Germline V lookup: CDR1 LNHDA, CDR2 SQIVND (reference sequence). There are 16 residues in the CDR3. Trimming removed 4 bases at V and 0 bases at J, with 15 bases between. The sequenced CDR3 bases are TGTGCCAGTAGTACTACACAGGGTCGAGTGAACACTGAA. Its protein is CASSTTQGRVNTE. The full-length CDR3 reads as CASSTTQGRVNTEAFF.

A remark on this clone: Read data end 3 residues before the CDR3 end; the end is taken from the germline J gene. The chain is built from TRBV20-1 and TRBJ1-1, with 8 positions matching TRBD1. Germline-derived CDR1 and CDR2 are DFQATT and SNEGSKA (reference sequence). With V trimmed by 1 base and J by 3 bases, 4 bases remained unmatched. The CDR3 is 14 amino acids. CDR3 residues: CSARAVTGDTEAFF. CDR3 DNA, as far as it was read: TGCAGTGCTAGAGCTGTGACAGGGGACACTGAA.

In the case of this clone: The missing CDR3 end, 3 residues past where the read stops, is filled in from the germline J gene. This chain uses TRBV5-1 with TRBJ2-5; 12 positions agree with TRBD2. J lost 5 bases, V lost 0 bases, and 8 bases had no gene match. CDR3 length: 17 residues. In germline, CDR1 is SGHRS, CDR2 YFSETQ. The covered CDR3 bases are TGCGCCAGCAGCTTGGGTCAGCTAGCGGGGGGGCAGGAGACC. Translating it yields CASSLGQLAGGQET. The full CDR3 sequence reads CASSLGQLAGGQETQYF.

This clone is called medium-sized based on its frequency. The CDR3 goes on 3 residues after the read ends, and that part is filled in from the germline J gene. The V and J genes are TRBV29-1 and TRBJ2-3, with no clear D. The germline V and J ends were trimmed by 3 bases and 0 bases, with 10 bases remaining between them. Germline V lookup: CDR1 SQVTM, CDR2 ANQGSEA. The CDR3 totals 14 residues. This chain's CDR3 is CSVDRTSSTDTQYF. The DNA read from the CDR3 is TGCAGCGTTGACAGAACCTCTAGCACAGATACG.

Note on this clone: Read sequence stops 3 residues before the CDR3 end, and the germline J gene provides the missing end. This rearrangement joins TRBV18 to TRBJ2-2; 11 bases map to TRBD2. This CDR3 is built from 17 residues. V dropped 2 bases and J dropped 4; count of bases not matched to a gene: 6. CDR1 and CDR2 from the germline V gene are KGHSH and LQKENI. The covered CDR3 bases are TGTGCCAGCTCACCATGGACCCTAGCGGGGGGCACCGGGGAG. Amino acid sequence: CASSPWTLAGGTGE. The CDR3 in full is CASSPWTLAGGTGELFF.

About this clone: The sequenced fragment ends 3 residues before the CDR3 boundary, so the rest is inferred from the germline J gene. The chain couples TRBV30 to TRBJ2-5; TRBD2 might be the D (5 bases). The V gene lost 2 bases and the J gene lost 4 bases, with 20 bases spanning the gap. CDR1 and CDR2 (germline): GTSNPN, SVGIG (reference sequence). The CDR3 sequence is 16 residues long. This chain's CDR3 is CAWSHSLGPGLETQYF. CDR3 DNA (partial): TGTGCCTGGAGTCACTCGCTAGGGCCGGGGTTAGAGACC.

Remarks on this clone: The read ends 3 residues early relative to the CDR3; the germline J gene fills the gap. The V gene is TRBV4-2, the J gene TRBJ1-6; 7 nucleotides align to TRBD1. Looked up from germline, CDR1 is LGHNA and CDR2 is YNFKEQ. After removal of 4 bases from V and 4 bases from J, the junction contained 10 bases not matched to a gene. The CDR3 consists of 17 residues. The sequenced part of the CDR3 DNA is TGTGCCAGCAGCCCCCCGACAGGGCAACTTTATAATTCACCC. Amino acids: CASSPPTGQLYNSP. The whole CDR3 sequence reads CASSPPTGQLYNSPLHF.

About this clone: The DNA ends 3 residues before the CDR3 does, and the rest of the CDR3 is filled in from the germline J gene. The chain employs TRBV12-3 or TRBV12-4 and TRBJ2-1, with D tentatively TRBD1 (5 bases). Trimming took 0 bases from V and 4 from J, leaving 7 bases between them. The length of the CDR3 is 14 residues. The DNA read from the CDR3 is TGTGCCAGCAGTTTAGCGACAGTTTACAATGAG. Protein product: CASSLATVYNE. The CDR3 in full is CASSLATVYNEQFF.

With regard to this clone: Coverage ceases 3 residues before the CDR3 finishes, and the germline J gene fills in the end. The chain combines TRBV30 with TRBJ2-2; 9 positions match TRBD1. Germline CDR1 is GTSNPN and CDR2 is SVGIG (reference sequence). This CDR3 spans 16 amino acids. The CDR3 DNA, read in part, is TGTGCCTGGAGTGCCGCACGGACAGGGGAATATTCACCG. Translation gives CAWSAARTGEYSP. The full CDR3 sequence reads CAWSAARTGEYSPLFF.

To note about this clone: The read terminates 3 residues ahead of where the CDR3 ends, so the germline J gene completes it. The J gene is TRBJ1-3, the V gene TRBV14; D ambiguous. The CDR3 contains 14 residues. CDR1 and CDR2 from the germline V gene are SGHDN and FVKESK. Trimming left V 4 bases short and J 4 bases short, with 11 bases between. CDR3 bases read: TGTGCCAGCAGCCGAGTTTATAGCGGAAACACC. It specifies CASSRVYSGNT. The entire CDR3 sequence reads CASSRVYSGNTIYF. Together with reference TRBV14 and TRBJ1-3, the CDR3 gives the full variable domain: EAGVTQFPSHSVIEKGQTVTLRCDPISGHDNLYWYRRVMGKEIKFLLHFVKESKQDESGMPNNRFLAERTGGTYSTLKVQPAELEDSGVYFCASSRVYSGNTIYFGEGSWLTVV.

In regard to this clone: The DNA ends 3 residues before the CDR3 does, and the rest of the CDR3 is filled in from the germline J gene. The chain couples TRBV5-1 to TRBJ2-7; 10 bases align to TRBD1. J gave up 3 bases and V 5 bases, and 5 bases lay outside the gene matches. CDR3 length equals 14 residues. CDR1 is SGHRS and CDR2 is YFSETQ in the germline V gene. The CDR3 bases that were read are TGCGCCAGCAGTATGGGACAGGGGAACTACGAG. It yields the protein CASSMGQGNYE. The full CDR3 is CASSMGQGNYEQYF.

Note on this clone: The observed sequence ends 3 residues before the CDR3 terminus, with the missing tail filled in from the germline J gene. The chain has TRBV18 and TRBJ2-1; TRBD1 aligns across 8 bases. This CDR3 has 14 amino acids. Germline lookup yields CDR1 KGHSH and CDR2 LQKENI. The V segment lost 3 bases and the J segment 8 bases; nucleotides outside the gene matches: 6. The DNA read from the CDR3 is TGTGCCAGCTCACCGCAGCAACAGGGGGATGAG. Its protein is CASSPQQQGDE. The whole CDR3 is CASSPQQQGDEQFF.

A word on this clone: From the germline J gene comes the end of the CDR3, since the read stops 3 residues before it. The genes are TRBV4-1 and TRBJ2-5; D not certain. Germline CDR1 is MGHRA and CDR2 is YSYEKL. Trimming removed 3 bases from V and 4 bases from J, with 9 bases in between. The length of the CDR3 is 13 residues. The CDR3 bases that were read are TGCGCCAGCAGCCAGGGCCAGTTAGAGACC. This encodes CASSQGQLET. The full CDR3 protein is CASSQGQLETQYF.

As regards this clone: The read gets to within 3 residues of the CDR3 end, and the germline J gene fills in the rest. The chain is built from TRBV2 and TRBJ1-1; weak D call: TRBD1 (6 bases). V lost 6 bases to trimming and J lost 1 base, with 9 bases between them. The CDR3 contains 13 residues. Germline V gene data show CDR1 as SNHLY and CDR2 as FYNNEI. CDR3 DNA (partial): TGTGCCAGCAGGCCGGACAGGAACACTGAA. It translates to CASRPDRNTE. The whole CDR3 protein is CASRPDRNTEAFF.

Remarks on this clone: The read finishes 3 residues shy of the CDR3 end, and the germline J gene is used to complete it. The V gene is TRBV11-2, the J gene TRBJ1-2, with D possibly TRBD1 on 5 matching bases. CDR3 length: 15 amino acids. The germline gives CDR1 SGHAT, CDR2 FQNNGV. The CDR3 region is CASSSPGGYYNDYTF. Incomplete CDR3 DNA: TGTGCCAGCAGCTCCCCCGGGGGGTATTACAATGAC.

The CDR3 here is CASSLGQYNEQFF. CDR3 bases read: TGTGCCAGCAGCTTGGGACAGTACAATGAG. The chain couples TRBV7-7 to TRBJ2-1; TRBD1 agrees at 7 bases. The read falls 3 residues short of the CDR3 end, and the missing part is taken from the germline J gene. V trimming: 3 bases; J trimming: 4 bases; junction bases outside the gene matches: 0. This CDR3 is 13 amino acids long. CDR1 SSHAT and CDR2 FNYEAQ come from the germline V gene (reference sequence).

Concerning this clone itself: The CDR3 end falls 3 residues outside the read, so it is completed with the germline J gene. V and J are TRBV5-5 and TRBJ2-3, with TRBD2 matching over 7 bases. Germline V gene data show CDR1 as SGHKS and CDR2 as YYEKEE (reference sequence). This CDR3 has 14 residues. The V segment lost 5 bases and the J segment 6 bases; nucleotides outside the gene matches: 9. The covered CDR3 bases are TGTGCCAGCAGATTTTTGGGGGGGATGGATACG. Translating it yields CASRFLGGMDT. The whole CDR3 is CASRFLGGMDTQYF.

Incomplete CDR3 DNA: TGTGCCAGTAATGGGCCCCACCTATTTGGTGAAAAG. This codes for CASNGPHLFGEK. The entire CDR3 protein is CASNGPHLFGEKLFF. This chain connects TRBV19 to TRBJ2-2, with unresolved D. The read comes to an end 3 residues before the CDR3 does, leaving the germline J gene to fill in the end. Germline V gene sequence: CDR1 LNHDA, CDR2 SQIVND (reference sequence). The CDR3 covers 15 residues.

With regard to this clone: The read terminates 3 residues before the CDR3 end, so the remaining end is supplied by the germline J gene. The chain links TRBV9 to TRBJ2-2; D remains unclear. This CDR3 contains 12 residues. Germline assignment: CDR1 SGDLS and CDR2 YYNGEE. V was pared by 7 bases and J by 0 bases, with 4 bases between. This chain's CDR3 is CASQSNTGELFF. The part of the CDR3 DNA that was read is TGTGCCAGCCAATCGAACACCGGGGAG.

The CDR3 DNA, read in part, is TGTGCCAGCAGTTACAAGGGGGCGGACACTGAA. Translated, it gives CASSYKGADTE. The whole CDR3 sequence is CASSYKGADTEAFF. This chain links TRBV6-2 or TRBV6-3 with TRBJ1-1; 7 bases fit TRBD1. The CDR3 end is not reached by the read, which stops 3 residues before it; the germline J gene fills it in. Germline CDR1 is MNHEY and CDR2 is SVGEGT. V shed 2 bases and J 3 bases; nucleotides not matched to a gene: 3. The CDR3 is 14 residues long.

In regard to this clone: The CDR3 end lies 3 residues beyond the end of the read and is filled in from the germline J gene. The rearrangement links TRBV4-1 to TRBJ2-7; 7 bases are shared with TRBD1. J gave up 2 bases and V 3 bases, and 13 bases lay outside the gene matches. Germline values: CDR1 MGHRA, CDR2 YSYEKL. CDR3 length: 17 amino acids. The sequenced CDR3 bases are TGCGCCAGCAGCCATCCCAAACAGGGGCTCTTAACCTACGAG. This encodes CASSHPKQGLLTYE. The CDR3 in its entirety is CASSHPKQGLLTYEQYF.

Worth noting for this clone: The read halts 3 residues ahead of the CDR3 end, with the missing end drawn from the germline J gene. The chain joins TRBV20-1 to TRBJ1-6; weak D call: TRBD1 (5 bases). CDR1 DFQATT and CDR2 SNEGSKA come from the germline V gene (reference sequence). V was clipped by 1 base and J by 0 bases, with 10 bases between them. The CDR3 consists of 16 residues. The CDR3 DNA, read in part, is TGCAGTGCTAGAGCCTCAGGGTCCTCCTATAATTCACCC. The encoded protein is CSARASGSSYNSP. The CDR3 in its entirety is CSARASGSSYNSPLHF.